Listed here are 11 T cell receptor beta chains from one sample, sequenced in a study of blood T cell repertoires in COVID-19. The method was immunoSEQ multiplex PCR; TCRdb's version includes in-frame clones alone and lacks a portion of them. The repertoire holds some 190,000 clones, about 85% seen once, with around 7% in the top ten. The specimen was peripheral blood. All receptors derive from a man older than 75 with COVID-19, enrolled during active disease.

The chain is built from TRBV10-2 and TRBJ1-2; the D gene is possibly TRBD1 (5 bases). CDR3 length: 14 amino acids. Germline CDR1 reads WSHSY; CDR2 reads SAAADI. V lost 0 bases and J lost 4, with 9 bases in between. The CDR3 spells CASSESDSSYGYTF. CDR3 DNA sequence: TGCGCCAGCAGTGAGTCCGACAGCAGCTATGGCTACACCTTC.

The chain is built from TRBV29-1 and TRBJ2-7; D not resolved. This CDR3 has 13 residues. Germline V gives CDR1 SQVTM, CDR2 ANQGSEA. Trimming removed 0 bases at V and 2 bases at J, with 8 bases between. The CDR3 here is CSVEDPIAYEQYF. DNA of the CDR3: TGCAGCGTTGAAGATCCTATCGCCTACGAGCAGTACTTC.

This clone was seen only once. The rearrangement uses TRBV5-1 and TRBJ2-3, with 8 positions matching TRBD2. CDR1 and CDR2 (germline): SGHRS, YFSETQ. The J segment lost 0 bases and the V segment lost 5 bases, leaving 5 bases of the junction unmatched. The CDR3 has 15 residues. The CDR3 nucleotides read TGCGCCAGCAGGGCGGGGGGTACTAGCACAGATACGCAGTATTTT. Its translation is CASRAGGTSTDTQYF.

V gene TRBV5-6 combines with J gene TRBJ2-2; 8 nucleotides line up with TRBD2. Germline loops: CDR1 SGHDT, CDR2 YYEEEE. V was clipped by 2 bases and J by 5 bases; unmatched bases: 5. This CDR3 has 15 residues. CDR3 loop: CASSFLGGGTGELFF. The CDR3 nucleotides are TGTGCCAGCAGCTTCCTCGGGGGGGGAACCGGGGAGCTGTTTTTT.

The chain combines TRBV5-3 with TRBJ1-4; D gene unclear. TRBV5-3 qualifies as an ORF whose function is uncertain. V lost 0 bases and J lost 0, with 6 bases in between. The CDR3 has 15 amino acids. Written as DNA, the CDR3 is TGTGCCAGAAGCTTGGGGAGTGCAACTAATGAAAAACTGTTTTTT. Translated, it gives CARSLGSATNEKLFF.

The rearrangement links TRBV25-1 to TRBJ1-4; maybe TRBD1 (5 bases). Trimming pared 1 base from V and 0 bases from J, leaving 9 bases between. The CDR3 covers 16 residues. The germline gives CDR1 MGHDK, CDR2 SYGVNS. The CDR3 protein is CASSELTDATNEKLFF. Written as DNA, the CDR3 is TGTGCCAGCAGTGAATTGACAGACGCAACTAATGAAAAACTGTTTTTT.

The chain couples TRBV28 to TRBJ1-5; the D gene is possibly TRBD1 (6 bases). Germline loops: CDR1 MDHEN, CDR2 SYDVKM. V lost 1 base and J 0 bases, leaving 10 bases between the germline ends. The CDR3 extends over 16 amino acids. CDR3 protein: CASSLFRGFSNQPQHF. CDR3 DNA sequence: TGTGCCAGCAGTTTATTTAGGGGGTTTAGCAATCAGCCCCAGCATTTT.

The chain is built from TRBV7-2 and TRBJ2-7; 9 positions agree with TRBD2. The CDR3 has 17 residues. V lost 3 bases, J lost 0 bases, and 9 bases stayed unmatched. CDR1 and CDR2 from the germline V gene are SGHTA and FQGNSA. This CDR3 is CASSFTSSGVPSYEQYF. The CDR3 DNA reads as TGTGCCAGCAGCTTCACCTCTAGCGGGGTACCCTCCTACGAGCAGTACTTC.

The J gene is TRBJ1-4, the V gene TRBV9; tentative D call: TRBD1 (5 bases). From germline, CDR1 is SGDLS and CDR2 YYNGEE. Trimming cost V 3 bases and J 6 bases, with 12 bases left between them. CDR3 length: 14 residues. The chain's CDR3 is CASSEWAGHEKLFF. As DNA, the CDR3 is TGTGCCAGCAGCGAATGGGCGGGGCATGAAAAACTGTTTTTT. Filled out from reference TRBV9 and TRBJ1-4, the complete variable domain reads DSGVTQTPKHLITATGQRVTLRCSPRSGDLSVYWYQQSLDQGLQFLIQYYNGEERAKGNILERFSAQQFPDLHSELNLSSLELGDSALYFCASSEWAGHEKLFFGSGTQLSVL.

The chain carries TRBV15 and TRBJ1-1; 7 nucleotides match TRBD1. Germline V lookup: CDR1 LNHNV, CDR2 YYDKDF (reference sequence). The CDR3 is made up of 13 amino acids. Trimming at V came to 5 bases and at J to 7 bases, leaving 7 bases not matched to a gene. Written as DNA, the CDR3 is TGTGCCACCAGCCGCGGACAGGCCCGTGAAGCTTTCTTT. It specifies CATSRGQAREAFF.

CDR3 amino acids: CASSPLQGAGSPLHF. The CDR3 coding sequence is TGTGCCAGCAGCCCACTGCAGGGGGCGGGTTCACCCCTCCACTTT. The chain uses TRBV4-2 and TRBJ1-6; 8 nucleotides agree with TRBD1. V dropped 4 bases and J dropped 9; count of bases not matched to a gene: 8. Germline V lookup: CDR1 LGHNA, CDR2 YNFKEQ. The CDR3 has 15 amino acids.